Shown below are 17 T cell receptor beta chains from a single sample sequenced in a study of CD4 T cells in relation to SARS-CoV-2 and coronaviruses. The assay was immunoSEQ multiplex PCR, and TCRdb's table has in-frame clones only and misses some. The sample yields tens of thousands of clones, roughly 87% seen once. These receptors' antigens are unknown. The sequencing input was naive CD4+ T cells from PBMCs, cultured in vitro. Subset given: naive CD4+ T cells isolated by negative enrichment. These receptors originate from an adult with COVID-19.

The DNA of the CDR3 is TGCGCCAGCCGGAGGACTAGCGGGGGGGCCAATGAGCAGTTCTTC. Amino acid sequence: CASRRTSGGANEQFF. The rearrangement links TRBV4-1 to TRBJ2-1; 15 bases align to TRBD2. V gave up 8 bases and J gave up 6 bases; unmatched junction bases: 5. The germline V gene encodes CDR1 MGHRA and CDR2 YSYEKL. This CDR3 comprises 15 residues.

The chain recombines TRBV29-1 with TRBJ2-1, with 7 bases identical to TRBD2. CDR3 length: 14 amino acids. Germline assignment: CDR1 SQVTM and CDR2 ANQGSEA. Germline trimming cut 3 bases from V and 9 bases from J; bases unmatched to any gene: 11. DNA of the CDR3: TGCAGCGTTGACTTGGCGGGAGCTTATAGTGAGCAGTTCTTC. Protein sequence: CSVDLAGAYSEQFF.

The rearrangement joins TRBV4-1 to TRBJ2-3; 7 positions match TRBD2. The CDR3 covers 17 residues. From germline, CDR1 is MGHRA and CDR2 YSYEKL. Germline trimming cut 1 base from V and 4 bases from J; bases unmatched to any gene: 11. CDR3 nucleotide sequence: TGCGCCAGCAGCCAAGGAGGTAGCGGGCGGCCACCAGATACGCAGTATTTT. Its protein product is CASSQGGSGRPPDTQYF.

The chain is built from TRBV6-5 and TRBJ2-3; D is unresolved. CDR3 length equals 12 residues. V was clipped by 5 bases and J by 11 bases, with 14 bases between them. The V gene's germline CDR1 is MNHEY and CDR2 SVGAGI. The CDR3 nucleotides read TGTGCCAGCAGTCGTACACTTGGGGAGCAGTATTTT. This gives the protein CASSRTLGEQYF.

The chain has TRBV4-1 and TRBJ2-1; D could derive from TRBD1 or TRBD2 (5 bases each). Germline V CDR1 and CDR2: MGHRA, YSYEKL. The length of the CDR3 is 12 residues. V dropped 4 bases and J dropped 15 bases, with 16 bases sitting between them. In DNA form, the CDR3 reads TGCGCCAGCAGCCCCCGGGGCGGATACCCGTTCTTC. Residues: CASSPRGGYPFF.

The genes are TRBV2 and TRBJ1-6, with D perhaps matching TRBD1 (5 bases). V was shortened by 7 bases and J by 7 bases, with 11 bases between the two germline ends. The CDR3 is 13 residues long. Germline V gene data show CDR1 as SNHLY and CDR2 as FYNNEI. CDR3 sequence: CASKTELNSPLHF. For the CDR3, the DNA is TGTGCCAGCAAGACAGAGCTGAATTCACCCCTCCACTTT. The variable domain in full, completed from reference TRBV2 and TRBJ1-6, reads EPEVTQTPSHQVTQMGQEVILRCVPISNHLYFYWYRQILGQKVEFLVSFYNNEISEKSEIFDDQFSVERPDGSNFTLKIRSTKLEDSAMYFCASKTELNSPLHFGNGTRLTVT.

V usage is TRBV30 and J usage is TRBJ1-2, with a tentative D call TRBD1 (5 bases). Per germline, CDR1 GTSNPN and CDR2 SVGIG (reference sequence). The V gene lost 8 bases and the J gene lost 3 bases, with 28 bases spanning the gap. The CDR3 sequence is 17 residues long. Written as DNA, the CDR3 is TGTGCCGAAAAACTGGTAGGACCCTCTGGGGCATACTATGGCTACACCTTC. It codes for CAEKLVGPSGAYYGYTF. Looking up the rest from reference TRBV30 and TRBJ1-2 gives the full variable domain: SQTIHQWPATLVQPVGSPLSLECTVEGTSNPNLYWYRQAAGRGLQLLFYSVGIGQISSEVPQNLSASRPQDRQFILSSKKLLLSDSGFYLCAEKLVGPSGAYYGYTFGSGTRLTVV.

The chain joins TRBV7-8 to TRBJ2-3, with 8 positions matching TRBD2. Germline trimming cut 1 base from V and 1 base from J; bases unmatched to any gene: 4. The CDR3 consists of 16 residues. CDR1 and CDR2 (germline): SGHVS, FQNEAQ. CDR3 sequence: CASSLGGLAGTDTQYF. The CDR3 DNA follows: TGTGCCAGCAGCTTAGGTGGACTAGCCGGCACAGATACGCAGTATTTT. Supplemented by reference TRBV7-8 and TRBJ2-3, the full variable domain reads GAGVSQSPRYKVAKRGQDVALRCDPISGHVSLFWYQQALGQGPEFLTYFQNEAQLDKSGLPSDRFFAERPEGSVSTLKIQRTQQEDSAVYLCASSLGGLAGTDTQYFGPGTRLTVL.

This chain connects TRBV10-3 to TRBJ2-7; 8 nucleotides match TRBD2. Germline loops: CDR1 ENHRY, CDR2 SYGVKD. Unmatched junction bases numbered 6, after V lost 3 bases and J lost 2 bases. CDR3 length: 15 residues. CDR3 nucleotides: TGTGCCATCAGTGATGGCGGGAGGAGGCCCTACGAGCAGTACTTC. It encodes CAISDGGRRPYEQYF.

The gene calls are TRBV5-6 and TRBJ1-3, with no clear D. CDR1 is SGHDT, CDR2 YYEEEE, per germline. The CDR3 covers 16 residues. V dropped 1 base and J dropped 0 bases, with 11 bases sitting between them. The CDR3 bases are TGTGCCAGCAGCTTGAGGGAAGTTTTCTCTGGAAACACCATATATTTT. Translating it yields CASSLREVFSGNTIYF.

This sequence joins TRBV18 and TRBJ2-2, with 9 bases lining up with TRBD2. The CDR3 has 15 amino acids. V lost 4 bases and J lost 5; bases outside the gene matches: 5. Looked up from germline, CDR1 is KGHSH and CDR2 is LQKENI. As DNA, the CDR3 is TGTGCCAGCTCACTTAGCGGGAGTCGAACCGGGGAGCTGTTTTTT. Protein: CASSLSGSRTGELFF.

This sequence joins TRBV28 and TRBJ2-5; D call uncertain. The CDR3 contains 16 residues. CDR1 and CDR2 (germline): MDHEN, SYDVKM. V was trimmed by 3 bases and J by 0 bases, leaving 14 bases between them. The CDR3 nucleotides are TGTGCCAGCAGTTTCTTAGGCGGAGAGTACCAAGAGACCCAGTACTTC. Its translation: CASSFLGGEYQETQYF.

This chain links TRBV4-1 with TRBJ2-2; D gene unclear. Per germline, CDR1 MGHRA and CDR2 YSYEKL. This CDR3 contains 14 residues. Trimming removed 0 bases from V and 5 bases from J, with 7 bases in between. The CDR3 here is CASSQDFTTGELFF. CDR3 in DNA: TGCGCCAGCAGCCAAGACTTTACTACCGGGGAGCTGTTTTTT.

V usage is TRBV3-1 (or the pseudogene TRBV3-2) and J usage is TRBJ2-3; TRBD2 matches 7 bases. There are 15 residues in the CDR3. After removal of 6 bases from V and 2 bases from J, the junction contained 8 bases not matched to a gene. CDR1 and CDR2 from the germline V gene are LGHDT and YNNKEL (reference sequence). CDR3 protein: CASRLWGGDTDTQYF. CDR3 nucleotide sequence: TGTGCCAGCAGGCTTTGGGGGGGGGACACAGATACGCAGTATTTT.

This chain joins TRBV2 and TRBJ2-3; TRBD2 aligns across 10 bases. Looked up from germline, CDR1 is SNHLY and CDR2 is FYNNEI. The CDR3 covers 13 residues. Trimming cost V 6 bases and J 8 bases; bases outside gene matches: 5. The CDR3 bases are TGTGCCAGCAGCCCAATAGCGGGAGGTACGCAGTATTTT. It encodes CASSPIAGGTQYF.

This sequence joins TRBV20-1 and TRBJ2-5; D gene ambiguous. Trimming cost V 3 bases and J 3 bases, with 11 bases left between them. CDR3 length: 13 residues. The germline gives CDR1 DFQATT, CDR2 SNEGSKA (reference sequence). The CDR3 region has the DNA TGCAGTGCTAGTTTCTATCAGGAAGAGACCCAGTACTTC. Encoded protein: CSASFYQEETQYF.

CDR3 coding DNA: TGTGCCACCAGCAAGGGACAGCAAAACACCGGGGAGCTGTTTTTT. It encodes CATSKGQQNTGELFF. The chain couples TRBV15 to TRBJ2-2; 7 nucleotides agree with TRBD1. CDR1 is LNHNV, CDR2 YYDKDF, per germline (reference sequence). J lost 2 bases, V lost 4 bases, and 4 bases had no gene match. This CDR3 is built from 15 residues. Full variable domain (missing parts from reference TRBV15 and TRBJ2-2): DAMVIQNPRYQVTQFGKPVTLSCSQTLNHNVMYWYQQKSSQAPKLLFHYYDKDFNNEADTPDNFQSRRPNTSFCFLDIRSPGLGDTAMYLCATSKGQQNTGELFFGEGSRLTVL.